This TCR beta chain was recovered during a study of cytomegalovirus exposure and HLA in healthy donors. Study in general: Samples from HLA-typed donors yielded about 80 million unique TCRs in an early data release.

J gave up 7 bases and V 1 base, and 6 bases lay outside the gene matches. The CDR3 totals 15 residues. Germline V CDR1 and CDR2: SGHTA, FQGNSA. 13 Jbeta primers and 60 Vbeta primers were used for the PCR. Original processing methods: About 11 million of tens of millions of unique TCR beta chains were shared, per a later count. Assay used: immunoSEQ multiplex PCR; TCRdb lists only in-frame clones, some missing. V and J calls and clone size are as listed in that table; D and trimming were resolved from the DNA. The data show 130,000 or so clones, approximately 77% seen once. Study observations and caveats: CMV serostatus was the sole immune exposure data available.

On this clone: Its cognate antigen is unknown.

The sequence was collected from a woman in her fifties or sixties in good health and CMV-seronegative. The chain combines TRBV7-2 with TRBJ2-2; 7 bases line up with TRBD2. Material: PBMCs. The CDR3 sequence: CASSLDGLGVGELFF. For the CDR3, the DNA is TGTGCCAGCAGCTTAGATGGACTAGGGGTCGGGGAGCTGTTTTTT.